The TCR beta chain described here comes from a study of CD8 T cells in ankylosing spondylitis. Overall study results and limits: Seemingly distinctive of ankylosing spondylitis blood was a TCR beta motif formed by eight highly homologous variants. Researchers report that disease-linked clones proved CD8+ and relatively rare in peripheral blood.

Remarks on this clonotype: The antigen is unknown.

The TCR beta libraries were generated through quantitative 5'-RACE incorporating molecular barcodes. TCRdb independently ran MiXCR on the 5' RACE reads; one entry per CDR3 protein. The sample records 200,000 or so distinct CDR3 sequences, about an eighth being singletons. Germline CDR1 and CDR2: SGHDT and YYEEEE. The CDR3 is 16 amino acids. V lost 1 base, J lost 5 bases, and 8 bases stayed unmatched. Input material: blood, either unsorted or a sorted T cell fraction (not recorded which). V usage is TRBV5-6 and J usage is TRBJ2-2; 7 bases are a match to TRBD1. This clonotype originated in a female donor with ankylosing spondylitis or in good health (not recorded which). The CDR3 spells CASSLYTGEKTGELFF. The CDR3 DNA reads TGTGCCAGCAGCTTGTATACAGGGGAAAAGACCGGGGAGCTGTTTTTT. The whole variable domain, remainder taken from reference TRBV5-6 and TRBJ2-2, is DAGVTQSPTHLIKTRGQQVTLRCSPKSGHDTVSWYQQALGQGPQFIFQYYEEEERQRGNFPDRFSGHQFPNYSSELNVNALLLGDSALYLCASSLYTGEKTGELFFGEGSRLTVL.